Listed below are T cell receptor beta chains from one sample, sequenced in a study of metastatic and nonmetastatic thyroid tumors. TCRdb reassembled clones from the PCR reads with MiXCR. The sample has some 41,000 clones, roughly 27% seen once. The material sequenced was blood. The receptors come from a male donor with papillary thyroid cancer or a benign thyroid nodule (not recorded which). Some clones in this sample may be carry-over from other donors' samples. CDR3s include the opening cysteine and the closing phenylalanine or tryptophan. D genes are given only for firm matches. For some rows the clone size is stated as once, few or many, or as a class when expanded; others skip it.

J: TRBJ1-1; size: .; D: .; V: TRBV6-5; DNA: TGTGCCAGCATTAAACTAATGAACACTGAAGCTTTCTTT; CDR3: CASIKLMNTEAFF
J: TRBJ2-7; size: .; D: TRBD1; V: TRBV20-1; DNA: TGCAGTGCTAGCCCCGGGACAGCCGCGTCGTCTCCCTACGAGCAGTACTTC; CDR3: CSASPGTAASSPYEQYF
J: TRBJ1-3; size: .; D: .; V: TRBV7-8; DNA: TGTGCCAGCAGTCGTATCCCGAGGAGCTCTGGAAACACCATATATTTT; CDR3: CASSRIPRSSGNTIYF
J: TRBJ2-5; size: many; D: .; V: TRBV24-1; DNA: TGTGCCACCAGTGACATTCGCGGCCTTCAAGAGACCCAGTACTTC; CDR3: CATSDIRGLQETQYF
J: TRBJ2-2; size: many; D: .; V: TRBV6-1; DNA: TGTGCCAGCAGTGAAAGGGCAGGGGACACCGGGGAGCTGTTTTTT; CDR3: CASSERAGDTGELFF
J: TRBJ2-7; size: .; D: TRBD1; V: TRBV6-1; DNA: TGTGCCACAGCCCGGGACAGGAGCTCCTACGAGCAGTACTTC; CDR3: CATARDRSSYEQYF
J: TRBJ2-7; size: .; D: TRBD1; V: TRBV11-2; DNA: TGTGCCAGCAGCTTCGTACAGGGGAGCTCCTACGAGCAGTACTTC; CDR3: CASSFVQGSSYEQYF
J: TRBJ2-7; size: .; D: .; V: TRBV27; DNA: TGTGCCACCACACTATCCCTAACAGGCCGGTCCTACGAGCAGTACTTC; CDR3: CATTLSLTGRSYEQYF
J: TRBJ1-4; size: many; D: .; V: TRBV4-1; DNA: TGCGCCAGCAGCCAAGATACCGGACGTGAAAAACTGTTTTTT; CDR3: CASSQDTGREKLFF
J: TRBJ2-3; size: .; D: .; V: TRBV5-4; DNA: TGTGCCAGCACCTACGAAGAAGTGAGTGATACAGATACGCATTATTTT; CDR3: CASTYEEVSDTDTHYF
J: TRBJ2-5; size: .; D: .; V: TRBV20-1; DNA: TGCAGTGCTAGAACCCCCGGGACACCGGTGGGGACGCAGTACTTC; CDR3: CSARTPGTPVGTQYF
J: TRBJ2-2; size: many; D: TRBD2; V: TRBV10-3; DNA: TGTGCCATACGGGAGGGTGGCACCGGGGAGCTGTTTTTT; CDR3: CAIREGGTGELFF
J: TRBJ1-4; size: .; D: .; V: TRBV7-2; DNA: TGTGCCAGCAGCGCAACGCCCCCTGGTCACCCTAATGAAAAACTGTTTTTT; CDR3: CASSATPPGHPNEKLFF
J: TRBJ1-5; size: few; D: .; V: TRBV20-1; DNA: TGCAGTGCTAGAGAGGGGGGCCGGGGCAGGGGTCAGCCCCAGCATTTT; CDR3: CSAREGGRGRGQPQHF
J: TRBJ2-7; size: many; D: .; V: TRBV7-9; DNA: TGTGCCAGCAGCCCGGCTCTGGTCGAGCAGTACTTC; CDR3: CASSPALVEQYF
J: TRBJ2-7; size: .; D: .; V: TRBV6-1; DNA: TGTGCCAGCCGAAGAGGGACTGTCTCCTACGAGCAGTACTTC; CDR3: CASRRGTVSYEQYF
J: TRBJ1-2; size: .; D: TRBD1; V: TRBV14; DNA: TGTGCCATCAGCCGAGCGGGGACAGGGAACTATGGCTACACCTTC; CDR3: CAISRAGTGNYGYTF
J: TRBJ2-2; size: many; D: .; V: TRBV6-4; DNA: TGTGCCAGCAGTTCCTCAGGAACGAACACCGGGGAGCTGTTTTTT; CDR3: CASSSSGTNTGELFF
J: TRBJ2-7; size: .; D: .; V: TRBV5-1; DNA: TGCGCCAGCAGCTTGGCCCTACAGGGCTACGAGCAGTACTTC; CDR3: CASSLALQGYEQYF
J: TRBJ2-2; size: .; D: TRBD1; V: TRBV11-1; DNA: TGTGCCAGCGAGAGGGGGACAGGGGGCATCACCGGGGAGCTGTTTTTT; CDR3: CASERGTGGITGELFF
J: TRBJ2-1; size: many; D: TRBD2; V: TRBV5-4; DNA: TGTGCCAGCAGCTTCAGGCTAGCGGGGGGGAATGAGCAGTTCTTC; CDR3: CASSFRLAGGNEQFF
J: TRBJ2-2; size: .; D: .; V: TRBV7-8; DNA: TGTGCCAGCAGCACGCGACAGGTTGGGGAGCTGTTTTTT; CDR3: CASSTRQVGELFF
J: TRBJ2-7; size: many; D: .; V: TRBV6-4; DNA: TGTGCCAGCAGTGATGGAGATTCTAGCGAGCAGTACTTC; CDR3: CASSDGDSSEQYF
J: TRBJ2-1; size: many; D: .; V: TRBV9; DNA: TGTGCCAGCAGCGGCCGGGACGGGGGTTGGATCAATGAGCAGTTCTTC; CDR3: CASSGRDGGWINEQFF
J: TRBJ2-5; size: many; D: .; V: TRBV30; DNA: TGTGCCTGGAGTCAGGGGGAGACCCAGTACTTC; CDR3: CAWSQGETQYF
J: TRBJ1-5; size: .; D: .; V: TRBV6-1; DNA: TGTGCCAGCAGTGTAGGGACTGTAAAACAGCCCCAGCATTTT; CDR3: CASSVGTVKQPQHF
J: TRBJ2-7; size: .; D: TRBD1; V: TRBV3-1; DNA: TGTGCCAGCAGCCGGAACAGGGGTTCCTACGAGCAGTACTTC; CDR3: CASSRNRGSYEQYF
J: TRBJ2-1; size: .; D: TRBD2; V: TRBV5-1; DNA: TGCGCCAGCAGCGGAATAGCTAGCGGGGGTTGGGGTGAGCAGTTCTTC; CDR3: CASSGIASGGWGEQFF
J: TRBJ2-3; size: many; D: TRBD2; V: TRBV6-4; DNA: TGTGCCAGCAGTGACCTCAGCGGGGGGAGTACGGATACGCAGTATTTT; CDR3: CASSDLSGGSTDTQYF
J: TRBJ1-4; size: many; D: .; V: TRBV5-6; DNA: TGTGCCAGCAGCTTGGCAAGCGAGGAAAAACTGTTTTTT; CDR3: CASSLASEEKLFF
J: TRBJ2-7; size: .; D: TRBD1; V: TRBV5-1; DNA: TGCGCCAGCAGCTTGGGACAGGGTCTTGTCGAGCAGTACTTC; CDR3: CASSLGQGLVEQYF
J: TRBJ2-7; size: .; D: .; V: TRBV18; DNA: TGTGCCAGCTCACGCTCCCCCTACGAGCAGTACTTC; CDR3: CASSRSPYEQYF
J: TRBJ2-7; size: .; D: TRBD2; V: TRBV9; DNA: TGTGCCAGCAGCGTAGGCACTAGCGGGAGCCAAGGGGCCTACGAGCAGTACTTC; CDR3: CASSVGTSGSQGAYEQYF
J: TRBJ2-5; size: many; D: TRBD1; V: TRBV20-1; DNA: TGCAGGCCTGCCGGGACAGGGCAAGAGACCCAGTACTTC; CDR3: CRPAGTGQETQYF
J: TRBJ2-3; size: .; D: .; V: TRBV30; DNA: TGTGCCTGGTCCCGGGACGGGAACAATCAGCCCCAGTATTTT; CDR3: CAWSRDGNNQPQYF
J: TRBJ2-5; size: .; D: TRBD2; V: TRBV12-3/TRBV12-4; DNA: TGTGCCAGCAGTTTATCGACTAGCGGGAAAGAGACCCAGTACTTC; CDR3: CASSLSTSGKETQYF
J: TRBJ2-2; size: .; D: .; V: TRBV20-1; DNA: TGCAGTGCACCACATTGGGGGCGGCGGGAGCTGTTTTTT; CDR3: CSAPHWGRRELFF
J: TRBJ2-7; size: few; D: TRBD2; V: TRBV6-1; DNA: TGTGCCAGCAGTCGTCTAGCGGGGGGGCCCCACGAGCAGTACTTC; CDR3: CASSRLAGGPHEQYF
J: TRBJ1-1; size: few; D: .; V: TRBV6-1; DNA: TGTGCCAGCGGACGAACAGAAAACACTGAAGCTTTCTTT; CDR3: CASGRTENTEAFF
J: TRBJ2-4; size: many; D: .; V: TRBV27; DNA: TGTGCCAGCAGTTTGTTTGGGACACCTAATCTGATTCTTCAGTACTTC; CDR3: CASSLFGTPNLILQYF
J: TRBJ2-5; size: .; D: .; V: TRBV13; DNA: TGTGCCAGCAGCACACCCCCCGGACGGGATACCCAGTACTTC; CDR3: CASSTPPGRDTQYF
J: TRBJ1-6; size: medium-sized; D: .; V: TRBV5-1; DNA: TGCGCCAGCAGCTTGGAGCAGGCCGGTCGGTCACCCCTCCACTTT; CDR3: CASSLEQAGRSPLHF
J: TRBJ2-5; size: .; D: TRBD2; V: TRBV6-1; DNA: TGTGCCAGCGACACAGCGGGGGGATGGCCAGCGGAGACCCAGTACTTC; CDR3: CASDTAGGWPAETQYF
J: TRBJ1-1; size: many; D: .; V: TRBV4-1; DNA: TGCGCCAGCAGACGAGTTGGGGACACTGAAGCTTTCTTT; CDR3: CASRRVGDTEAFF
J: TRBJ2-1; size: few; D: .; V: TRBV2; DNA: TGTGCCAGCAGAAAACAGGGTACCTACAATGAGCAGTTCTTC; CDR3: CASRKQGTYNEQFF
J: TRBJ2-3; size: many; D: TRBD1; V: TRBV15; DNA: TGTGCCACCAGCATGGGGACAGGGGGGACAGATACGCAGTATTTT; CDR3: CATSMGTGGTDTQYF